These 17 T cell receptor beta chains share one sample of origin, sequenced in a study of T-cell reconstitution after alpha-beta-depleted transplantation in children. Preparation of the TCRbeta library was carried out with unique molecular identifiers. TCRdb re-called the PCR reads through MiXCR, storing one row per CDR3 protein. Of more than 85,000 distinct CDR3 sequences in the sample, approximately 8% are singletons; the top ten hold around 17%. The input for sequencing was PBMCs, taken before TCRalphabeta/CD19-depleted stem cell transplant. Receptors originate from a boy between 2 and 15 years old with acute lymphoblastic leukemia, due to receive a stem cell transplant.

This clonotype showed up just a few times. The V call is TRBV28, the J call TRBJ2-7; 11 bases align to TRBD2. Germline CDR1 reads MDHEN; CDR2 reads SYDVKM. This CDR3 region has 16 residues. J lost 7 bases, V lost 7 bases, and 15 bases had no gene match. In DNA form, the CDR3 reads TGTGCCAGCACCCGGGGGGGTAGCGGGGGGGCGAGGGAGCAGTACTTC. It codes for CASTRGGSGGAREQYF.

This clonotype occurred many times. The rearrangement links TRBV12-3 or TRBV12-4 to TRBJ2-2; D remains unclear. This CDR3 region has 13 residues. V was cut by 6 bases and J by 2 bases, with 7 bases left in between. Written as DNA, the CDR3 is TGTGCCAGCAGGGGAACTAACACCGGGGAGCTGTTTTTT. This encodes CASRGTNTGELFF.

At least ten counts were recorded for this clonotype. Here the CDR3 DNA reads TGCGCCAGCAGCCCGATAGGACAGGGGGCCTACGAGCAGTACTTC. Its protein is CASSPIGQGAYEQYF. The rearrangement joins TRBV5-1 to TRBJ2-7, with 10 bases matching TRBD1. With 4 bases clipped from V and 2 bases from J, the junction kept 6 bases outside the gene matches. This CDR3 has 15 residues. Germline V gene sequence: CDR1 SGHRS, CDR2 YFSETQ.

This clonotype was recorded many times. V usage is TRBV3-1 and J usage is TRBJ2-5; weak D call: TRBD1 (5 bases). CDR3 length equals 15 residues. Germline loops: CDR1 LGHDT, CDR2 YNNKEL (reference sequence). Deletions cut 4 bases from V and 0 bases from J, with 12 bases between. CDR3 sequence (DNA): TGTGCCAGCAGCCGGCTAACAGGTTACCAAGAGACCCAGTACTTC. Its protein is CASSRLTGYQETQYF.

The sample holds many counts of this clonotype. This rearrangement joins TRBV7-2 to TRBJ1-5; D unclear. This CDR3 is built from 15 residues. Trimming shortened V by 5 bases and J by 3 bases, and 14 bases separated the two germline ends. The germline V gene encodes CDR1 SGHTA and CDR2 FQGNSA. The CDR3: CASSLGDSDNQPQHF. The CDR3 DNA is TGTGCCAGCAGCCTAGGTGACTCAGACAATCAGCCCCAGCATTTT.

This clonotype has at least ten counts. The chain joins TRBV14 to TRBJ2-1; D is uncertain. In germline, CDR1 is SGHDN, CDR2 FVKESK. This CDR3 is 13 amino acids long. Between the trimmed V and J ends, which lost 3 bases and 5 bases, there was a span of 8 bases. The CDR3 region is CASSQSVHNEQFF. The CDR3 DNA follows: TGTGCCAGCAGCCAGAGCGTGCACAATGAGCAGTTCTTC.

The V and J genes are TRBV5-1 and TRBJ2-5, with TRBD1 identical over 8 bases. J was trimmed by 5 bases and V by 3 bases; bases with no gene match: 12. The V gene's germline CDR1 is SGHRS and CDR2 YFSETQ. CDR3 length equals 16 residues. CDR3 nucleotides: TGCGCCAGCAGCTCGCTGCACCAACAGGGGGTGGAGACCCAGTACTTC. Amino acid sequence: CASSSLHQQGVETQYF.

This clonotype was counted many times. This CDR3 reads CSARDRKGRREQYF. As DNA, the CDR3 is TGCAGTGCTAGAGATCGGAAAGGGCGCCGCGAGCAGTACTTC. The chain has TRBV20-1 and TRBJ2-7; D uncertain. The length of the CDR3 is 14 residues. Trimming shortened V by 0 bases and J by 6 bases, and 15 bases separated the two germline ends. Germline V lookup: CDR1 DFQATT, CDR2 SNEGSKA (reference sequence).

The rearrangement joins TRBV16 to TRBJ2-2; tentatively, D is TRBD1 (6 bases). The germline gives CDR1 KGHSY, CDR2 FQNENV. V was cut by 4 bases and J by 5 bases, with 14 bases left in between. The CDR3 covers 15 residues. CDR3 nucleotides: TGTGCCAGCAGCCCCTCGTGGGGGCGGACCGGGGAGCTGTTTTTT. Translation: CASSPSWGRTGELFF. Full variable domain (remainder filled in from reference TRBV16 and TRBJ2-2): GEEVAQTPKHLVRGEGQKAKLYCAPIKGHSYVFWYQQVLKNEFKFLISFQNENVFDETGMPKERFSAKCLPNSPCSLEIQATKLEDSAVYFCASSPSWGRTGELFFGEGSRLTVL.

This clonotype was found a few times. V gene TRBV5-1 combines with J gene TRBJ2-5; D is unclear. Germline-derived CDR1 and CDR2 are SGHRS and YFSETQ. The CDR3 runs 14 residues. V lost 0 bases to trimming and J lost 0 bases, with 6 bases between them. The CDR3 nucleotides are TGCGCCAGCAGCTTGGCGGGTAACCAAGAGACCCAGTACTTC. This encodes CASSLAGNQETQYF.

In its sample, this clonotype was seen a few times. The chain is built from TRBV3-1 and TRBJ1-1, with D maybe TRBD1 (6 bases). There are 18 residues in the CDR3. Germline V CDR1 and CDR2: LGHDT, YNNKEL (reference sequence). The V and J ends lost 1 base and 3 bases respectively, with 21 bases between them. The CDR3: CASSQGVPTTGRDTEAFF. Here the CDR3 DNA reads TGTGCCAGCAGCCAAGGGGTACCAACGACAGGAAGGGACACTGAAGCTTTCTTT.

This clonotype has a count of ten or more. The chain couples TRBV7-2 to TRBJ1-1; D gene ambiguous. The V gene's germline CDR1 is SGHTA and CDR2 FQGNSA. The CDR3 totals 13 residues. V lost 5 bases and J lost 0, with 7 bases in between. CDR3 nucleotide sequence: TGTGCCAGCAGCCCCCTTTTGAACACTGAAGCTTTCTTT. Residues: CASSPLLNTEAFF.

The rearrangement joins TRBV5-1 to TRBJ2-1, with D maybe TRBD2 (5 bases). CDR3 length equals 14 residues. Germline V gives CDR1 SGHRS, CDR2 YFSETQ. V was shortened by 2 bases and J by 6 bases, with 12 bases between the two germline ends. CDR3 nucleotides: TGCGCCAGCAGCTTACTAGGGCCGGGCAATGAGCAGTTCTTC. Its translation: CASSLLGPGNEQFF.

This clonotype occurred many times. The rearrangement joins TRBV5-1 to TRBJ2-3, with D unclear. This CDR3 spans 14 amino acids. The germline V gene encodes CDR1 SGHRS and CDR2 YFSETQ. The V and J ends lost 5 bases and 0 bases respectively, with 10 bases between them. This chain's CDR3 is CASSARRSTDTQYF. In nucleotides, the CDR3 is TGCGCCAGCAGTGCGCGACGAAGCACAGATACGCAGTATTTT.

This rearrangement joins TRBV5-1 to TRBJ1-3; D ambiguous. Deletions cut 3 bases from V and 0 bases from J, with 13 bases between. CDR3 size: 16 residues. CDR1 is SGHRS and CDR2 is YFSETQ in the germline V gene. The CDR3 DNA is TGCGCCAGCAGCTCCACGACCGCTTCCTCTGGAAACACCATATATTTT. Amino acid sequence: CASSSTTASSGNTIYF.

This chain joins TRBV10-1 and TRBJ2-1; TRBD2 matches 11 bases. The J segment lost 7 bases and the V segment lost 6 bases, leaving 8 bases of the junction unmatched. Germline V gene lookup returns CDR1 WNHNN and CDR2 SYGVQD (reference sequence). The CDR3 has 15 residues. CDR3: CASSPTSGDGNEQFF. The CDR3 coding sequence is TGCGCCAGCAGCCCGACTAGCGGGGACGGTAATGAGCAGTTCTTC.

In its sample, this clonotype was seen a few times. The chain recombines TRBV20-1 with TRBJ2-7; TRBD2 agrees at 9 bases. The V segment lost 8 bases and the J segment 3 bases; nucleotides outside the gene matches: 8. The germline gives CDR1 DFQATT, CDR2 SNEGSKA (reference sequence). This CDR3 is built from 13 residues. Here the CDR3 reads CSLAGWPLYEQYF. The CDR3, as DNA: TGCAGTCTAGCGGGGTGGCCTCTCTACGAGCAGTACTTC.